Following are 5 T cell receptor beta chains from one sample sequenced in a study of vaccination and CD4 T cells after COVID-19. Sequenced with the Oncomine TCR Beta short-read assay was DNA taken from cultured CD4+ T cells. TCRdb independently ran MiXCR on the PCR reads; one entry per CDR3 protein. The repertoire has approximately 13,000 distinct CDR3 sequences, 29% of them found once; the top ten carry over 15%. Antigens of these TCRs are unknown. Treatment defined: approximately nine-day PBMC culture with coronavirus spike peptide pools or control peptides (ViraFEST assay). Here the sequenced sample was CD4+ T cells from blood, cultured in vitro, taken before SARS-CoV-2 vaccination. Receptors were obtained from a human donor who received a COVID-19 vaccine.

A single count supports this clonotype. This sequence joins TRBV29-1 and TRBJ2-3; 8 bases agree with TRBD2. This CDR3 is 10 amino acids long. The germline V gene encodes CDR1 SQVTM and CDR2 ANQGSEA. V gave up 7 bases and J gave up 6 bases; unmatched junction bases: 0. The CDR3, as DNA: TGCAGCGGACTAGCGGATACGCAGTATTTT. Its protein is CSGLADTQYF.

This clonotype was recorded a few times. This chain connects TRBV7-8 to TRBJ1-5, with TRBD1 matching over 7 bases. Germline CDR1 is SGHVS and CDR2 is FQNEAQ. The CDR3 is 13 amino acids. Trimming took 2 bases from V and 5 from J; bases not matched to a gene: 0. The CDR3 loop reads CASSLTGDQPQHF. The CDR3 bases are TGTGCCAGCAGCTTAACAGGGGATCAGCCCCAGCATTTT.

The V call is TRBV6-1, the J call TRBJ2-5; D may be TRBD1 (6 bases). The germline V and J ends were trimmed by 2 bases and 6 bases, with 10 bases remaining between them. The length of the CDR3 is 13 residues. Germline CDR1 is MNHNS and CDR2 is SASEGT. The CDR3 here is CASSELQGQTQYF. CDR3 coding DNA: TGTGCCAGCAGTGAACTACAGGGCCAGACCCAGTACTTC.

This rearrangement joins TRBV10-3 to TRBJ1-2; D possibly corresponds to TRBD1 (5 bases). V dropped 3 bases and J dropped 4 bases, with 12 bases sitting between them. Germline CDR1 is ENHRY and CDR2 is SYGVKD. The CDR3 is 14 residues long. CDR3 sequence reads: CAISDSGQGYGYTF. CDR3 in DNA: TGTGCCATCAGTGACTCAGGTCAGGGCTATGGCTACACCTTC.

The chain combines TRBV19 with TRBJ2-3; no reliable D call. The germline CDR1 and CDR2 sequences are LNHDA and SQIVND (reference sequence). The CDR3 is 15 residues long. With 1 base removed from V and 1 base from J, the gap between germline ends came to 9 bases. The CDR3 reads CASSIGLGGTDTQYF. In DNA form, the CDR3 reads TGTGCCAGTAGTATAGGCCTAGGTGGCACAGATACGCAGTATTTT. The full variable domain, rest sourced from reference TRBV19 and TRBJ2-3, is DGGITQSPKYLFRKEGQNVTLSCEQNLNHDAMYWYRQDPGQGLRLIYYSQIVNDFQKGDIAEGYSVSREKKESFPLTVTSAQKNPTAFYLCASSIGLGGTDTQYFGPGTRLTVL.